One TCR beta chain is described in this entry. This CDR3 spans 15 amino acids. V was clipped by 2 bases and J by 4 bases, with 15 bases between them. CDR1 is SGHNT and CDR2 is YYREEE in the germline V gene (reference sequence). Original handling: Nucleated cell number was recorded as an estimate derived from reference gene primer amplification. Clones were read by immunoSEQ multiplex PCR, and TCRdb kept only the in-frame ones, dropping some. That table supplies the V and J calls and clone size; D and trimming were determined from the DNA. The data hold approximately 100,000 clones, with 70% to 85% observed a single time. This sample was taken from a study of blood T cell repertoires in COVID-19. On the study more broadly: Samples of COVID-19 (acute and convalescent) were obtained from the United States, Italy and Spain. From T cells, B-cell-depleted T cells, or PBMCs came the material, which was cDNA or gDNA.

This sequence joins TRBV5-4 and TRBJ1-2; D unresolved. This receptor was obtained from a man in his fifties or sixties with acute or convalescent COVID-19. Sequenced material: peripheral blood. CDR3 residues: CASSFGSSATYGYTF. CDR3 nucleotides: TGTGCCAGCAGCTTCGGGAGTTCCGCGACCTATGGCTACACCTTC.